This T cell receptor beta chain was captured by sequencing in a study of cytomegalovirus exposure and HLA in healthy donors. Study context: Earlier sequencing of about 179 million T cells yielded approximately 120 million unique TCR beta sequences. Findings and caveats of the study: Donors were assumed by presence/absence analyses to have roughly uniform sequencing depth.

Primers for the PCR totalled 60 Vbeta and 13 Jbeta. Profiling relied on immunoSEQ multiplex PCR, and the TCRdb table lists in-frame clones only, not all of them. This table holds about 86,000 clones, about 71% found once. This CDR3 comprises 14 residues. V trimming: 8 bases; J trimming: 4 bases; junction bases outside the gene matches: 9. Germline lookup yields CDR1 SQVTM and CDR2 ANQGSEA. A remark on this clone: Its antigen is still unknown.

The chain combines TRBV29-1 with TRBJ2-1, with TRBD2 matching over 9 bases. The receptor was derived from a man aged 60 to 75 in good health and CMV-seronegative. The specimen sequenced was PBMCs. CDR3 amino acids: CSLRLAGAYNEQFF. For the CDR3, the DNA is TGCAGCCTCCGGTTAGCGGGGGCGTACAATGAGCAGTTCTTC.